This entry lists 30 T cell receptor beta chains sequenced from one sample in a study of a mutant IDH1 vaccine in newly diagnosed glioma. Their cognate antigens are unknown. Using immunoSEQ multiplex PCR, the repertoire was profiled, and TCRdb retains in-frame clones only, with some absent. The sample holds roughly 30,000 clones; roughly 88% are singletons and the top ten take more than 2.5%. Indicated time point: week 23, last vaccination. All doses held 300 ug of mutant IDH1 20-mer peptide, with topical imiquimod. The specimen comprised PBMCs, sampled from a glioma patient whose treatment included an IDH1 peptide vaccine. The receptor source for this set is a man in his forties with glioma.

The chain is built from TRBV2 and TRBJ2-7, with D possibly TRBD1 on 6 matching bases. V shed 0 bases and J shed 2 bases, with 11 bases lying between them. This CDR3 has 15 residues. The V gene's germline CDR1 is SNHLY and CDR2 FYNNEI. The CDR3 nucleotides read TGTGCCAGCAGTGAAGCACCGGGACACACCTACGAGCAGTACGTC. It codes for CASSEAPGHTYEQYV.

The V call is TRBV18, the J call TRBJ2-7; maybe TRBD1 (6 bases). Germline V gives CDR1 KGHSH, CDR2 LQKENI. The CDR3 has 13 residues. The V end was cut by 4 bases, the J end by 2 bases, with 9 bases between. CDR3 coding DNA: TGTGCCAGCTCACGAGACAGGACCTACGAGCAGTACTTC. Amino acids: CASSRDRTYEQYF. Combining the CDR3 with reference TRBV18 and TRBJ2-7 gives the whole variable domain NAGVMQNPRHLVRRRGQEARLRCSPMKGHSHVYWYRQLPEEGLKFMVYLQKENIIDESGMPKERFSAEFPKEGPSILRIQQVVRGDSAAYFCASSRDRTYEQYFGPGTRLTVT.

The chain employs TRBV11-3 and TRBJ2-3; TRBD1 aligns across 7 bases. This CDR3 region has 16 residues. V shed 5 bases, J shed 7 bases, and the junction held 15 bases outside the gene matches. Germline V gives CDR1 SGHNT, CDR2 YENEEA. This chain's CDR3 is CASSRKGQPRINTQYF. For the CDR3, the DNA is TGTGCCAGCAGCCGGAAGGGACAGCCACGCATCAATACGCAGTATTTT. The full variable domain, rest sourced from reference TRBV11-3 and TRBJ2-3, is EAGVVQSPRYKIIEKKQPVAFWCNPISGHNTLYWYLQNLGQGPELLIRYENEEAVDDSQLPKDRFSAERLKGVDSTLKIQPAELGDSAVYLCASSRKGQPRINTQYFGPGTRLTVL.

V gene TRBV9 combines with J gene TRBJ2-1; D is possibly TRBD1 or TRBD2 (6 bases each). The length of the CDR3 is 13 residues. Germline loops: CDR1 SGDLS, CDR2 YYNGEE. V lost 7 bases, J lost 9 bases, and 17 bases lay in between. CDR3 DNA: TGTGCCAGCTCGGGGGCGGGACGGGGTGAGCAGTTCTTC. This codes for CASSGAGRGEQFF.

The gene calls are TRBV9 and TRBJ1-1, with D possibly being TRBD1 (5 bases). The CDR3 is made up of 15 amino acids. The ends were cut back, 0 bases at V and 1 base at J, with 10 bases in the middle. Germline V gene lookup returns CDR1 SGDLS and CDR2 YYNGEE. The CDR3 DNA reads TGTGCCAGCAGCGTAGCTACAGGCGCGAACACTGAAGCTTTCTTT. This translates into CASSVATGANTEAFF.

The chain employs TRBV30 and TRBJ1-2; possible D gene TRBD1, 5 bases. Looked up from germline, CDR1 is GTSNPN and CDR2 is SVGIG (reference sequence). V was trimmed by 2 bases and J by 4 bases, leaving 8 bases between them. The CDR3 has 12 residues. DNA for the CDR3: TGTGCCTGGAGTCCGGACACCTATGGCTACACCTTC. Translated, it gives CAWSPDTYGYTF.

The chain carries TRBV28 and TRBJ1-2; maybe TRBD1 (6 bases). Germline V gene sequence: CDR1 MDHEN, CDR2 SYDVKM. The CDR3 sequence is 16 residues long. The V gene lost 3 bases and the J gene lost 3 bases, with 17 bases spanning the gap. The CDR3 region is CASSLPRPPGDYGYTF. The CDR3, as DNA: TGTGCCAGCAGTTTGCCCCGTCCGCCAGGGGACTATGGCTACACCTTC.

This clone was seen a single time. V usage is TRBV7-9 and J usage is TRBJ2-7, with D maybe TRBD1 (5 bases). The CDR3 covers 16 residues. V was clipped by 2 bases and J by 7 bases, with 21 bases between them. CDR1 and CDR2 (germline): SEHNR, FQNEAQ (reference sequence). The CDR3 coding sequence is TGTGCCAGCAGCTTAATCGGGCAGGGCTGGCCGAGGGAGCAGTACGTC. This codes for CASSLIGQGWPREQYV.

V and J are TRBV4-3 and TRBJ1-2, with D maybe TRBD1 (5 bases). CDR1 is LGHNA, CDR2 YSLEER, per germline. V was trimmed by 5 bases and J by 2 bases, leaving 12 bases between them. The CDR3 loop spans 14 amino acids. DNA for the CDR3: TGCGCCAGCAGCAGCCGGGACGGAAACTATGGCTACACCTTC. It is translated as CASSSRDGNYGYTF.

In nucleotides, the CDR3 is TGTGCCAGCAGCCCGTCGGGGCCCATAGGCGAGCAGTACTTC. This codes for CASSPSGPIGEQYF. The chain has TRBV7-2 and TRBJ2-7; D possibly uses TRBD1 or TRBD2 (5 bases each). Germline CDR1 SGHTA, CDR2 FQGNSA. This CDR3 has 14 amino acids. V was pared by 5 bases and J by 6 bases, with 17 bases between. Using reference TRBV7-2 and TRBJ2-7 for the parts outside the CDR3, the full variable domain is GAGVSQSPSNKVTEKGKDVELRCDPISGHTALYWYRQSLGQGLEFLIYFQGNSAPDKSGLPSDRFSAERTGGSVSTLTIQRTQQEDSAVYLCASSPSGPIGEQYFGPGTRLTVT.

The chain employs TRBV5-1 and TRBJ1-1; a possible D gene is TRBD1 (5 bases). CDR1 and CDR2 from the germline V gene are SGHRS and YFSETQ. The CDR3 sequence is 14 residues long. With 2 bases removed from V and 1 base from J, the gap between germline ends came to 9 bases. CDR3 amino acids: CASSLGTANTEAFF. The CDR3 DNA is TGCGCCAGCAGCTTAGGGACGGCGAACACTGAAGCTTTCTTT.

This chain joins TRBV4-3 and TRBJ2-5; D unclear. The DNA matches TRBJ2-7 better at its end, which makes the J call doubtful. The germline CDR1 and CDR2 sequences are LGHNA and YSLEER. The CDR3 is made up of 13 amino acids. The CDR3 reads CASSQGGVYEQYF. Written as DNA, the CDR3 is TGCGCCAGCAGCCAAGGAGGCGTCTACGAGCAGTACTTC.

This rearrangement joins TRBV19 to TRBJ1-6; the D gene is possibly TRBD1 (5 bases). V gave up 1 base and J gave up 5 bases, with 12 bases separating them. CDR3 length: 16 residues. Germline V CDR1 and CDR2: LNHDA, SQIVND (reference sequence). The CDR3, as DNA: TGTGCCAGTAGTATAGGTCGACAGATGAATAATTCACCCCTCCACTTT. It specifies CASSIGRQMNNSPLHF.

CDR3 DNA: TGTGCCAGCAGCCCCAGCGGGGGGGCTCAAGCAGATACGCAGTATTTT. Amino acid sequence: CASSPSGGAQADTQYF. The chain links TRBV11-2 to TRBJ2-3, with TRBD2 identical over 10 bases. V lost 5 bases to trimming and J lost 4 bases; unmatched junction nucleotides: 9. The CDR3 has 16 residues. Germline loops: CDR1 SGHAT, CDR2 FQNNGV.

The chain is built from TRBV5-4 and TRBJ1-1; D gene unclear. Germline CDR1 SGHNT, CDR2 YYREEE (reference sequence). The CDR3 consists of 14 residues. Trimming stripped 3 bases from V and 5 bases from J, with 14 bases between. The CDR3 here is CASSWLDIRTEAFF. DNA of the CDR3: TGTGCCAGCAGCTGGCTAGACATTAGAACTGAAGCTTTCTTT.

V and J are TRBV7-2 and TRBJ2-7, with TRBD2 matching 8 bases. The germline CDR1 and CDR2 sequences are SGHTA and FQGNSA. V dropped 1 base and J dropped 0; count of bases not matched to a gene: 11. The length of the CDR3 is 18 residues. The CDR3 loop reads CASSLVGNSGVSSYEQYF. The CDR3 DNA follows: TGTGCCAGCAGCTTAGTCGGAAATAGCGGGGTTTCCTCCTACGAGCAGTACTTC.

This clone was detected once. The chain employs TRBV6-1 and TRBJ2-4; tentatively, D is TRBD1 (6 bases). Trimming removed 3 bases from V and 2 bases from J, with 11 bases in between. Germline CDR1 reads MNHNS; CDR2 reads SASEGT. The CDR3 is 15 amino acids. CDR3 loop: CASSEFQGPKNIQYF. In nucleotides, the CDR3 is TGTGCCAGCAGTGAGTTTCAGGGGCCCAAAAACATTCAGTACTTC.

This chain uses TRBV4-3 with TRBJ1-6; no firm D call. V lost 0 bases, J lost 0 bases, and 3 bases lay in between. CDR1 and CDR2 (germline): LGHNA, YSLEER. The CDR3 consists of 15 residues. The CDR3 sequence: CASSQDGSYNSPLHF. The CDR3 DNA reads TGCGCCAGCAGCCAAGACGGCTCCTATAATTCACCCCTCCACTTT.

The rearrangement uses TRBV10-1 and TRBJ2-1; TRBD1 matches at 9 bases. The germline V gene encodes CDR1 WNHNN and CDR2 SYGVQD (reference sequence). This CDR3 contains 16 residues. Trimming cost V 0 bases and J 7 bases; bases outside gene matches: 7. CDR3 sequence reads: CASSESEGQGENEQFF. The CDR3 bases are TGCGCCAGCAGTGAGTCGGAGGGACAGGGAGAGAATGAGCAGTTCTTC.

The genes are TRBV19 and TRBJ2-7, with 9 positions matching TRBD2. Losses at the gene ends were 5 bases for V and 5 bases for J; bases not matched to a gene: 7. The CDR3 contains 14 residues. Germline loops: CDR1 LNHDA, CDR2 SQIVND (reference sequence). The CDR3 sequence is CASSDSGLAHEQYF. In nucleotides, the CDR3 is TGTGCCAGTAGTGACTCGGGACTAGCCCACGAGCAGTACTTC.

V usage is TRBV6-1 and J usage is TRBJ2-2, with a possible D match to TRBD1 (6 bases). Germline V gene data show CDR1 as MNHNS and CDR2 as SASEGT. V dropped 7 bases and J dropped 3 bases, with 12 bases sitting between them. CDR3 length: 14 residues. The DNA of the CDR3 is TGTGCCAGCATTGGCAGGGGTGACACCGGGGAGCTGTTTTTT. The encoded protein is CASIGRGDTGELFF.

The chain couples TRBV5-8 to TRBJ1-5; 7 bases align to TRBD1. With V trimmed by 0 bases and J by 6 bases, 3 bases remained unmatched. This CDR3 comprises 14 residues. Germline CDR1 SGHTS, CDR2 YDEGEE. As DNA, the CDR3 is TGTGCCAGCAGCTTGGACAGGGGAAGTCAGCCCCAGCATTTT. It encodes CASSLDRGSQPQHF.

The chain is built from TRBV9 and TRBJ2-1; no clear D. Germline CDR1 and CDR2: SGDLS and YYNGEE. V shed 4 bases and J shed 0 bases, with 2 bases lying between them. The CDR3 is made up of 12 amino acids. CDR3 sequence (DNA): TGTGCCAGCAGCCCCTCCTACAATGAGCAGTTCTTC. This sequence encodes CASSPSYNEQFF.

J is TRBJ1-1 and V is TRBV2; D is unclear. Germline V gene lookup returns CDR1 SNHLY and CDR2 FYNNEI. This CDR3 spans 12 amino acids. The V end lost 6 bases, the J end lost 7 bases, and 12 bases lay between the germline ends. Here the CDR3 DNA reads TGTGCCAGCAGCACCTCGGGGAGTGAAGCTTTCTTT. This gives the protein CASSTSGSEAFF.

The chain recombines TRBV30 with TRBJ1-2, with D unclear. This CDR3 contains 13 residues. V gave up 3 bases and J gave up 8 bases, with 16 bases separating them. Germline V CDR1 and CDR2: GTSNPN, SVGIG (reference sequence). The CDR3 DNA is TGTGCCTGGAGCGAAACCTGGGGAGAAGGCTACACCTTC. It yields the protein CAWSETWGEGYTF.

V and J are TRBV27 and TRBJ2-1, with TRBD2 as a possible D gene (6 bases). V lost 6 bases and J lost 0, with 18 bases in between. CDR1 is MNHEY, CDR2 SMNVEV, per germline (reference sequence). There are 17 residues in the CDR3. The CDR3 sequence is CASSPRAGRSSYNEQFF. For the CDR3, the DNA is TGTGCCAGCAGCCCGAGAGCGGGTAGGAGCTCCTACAATGAGCAGTTCTTC.

As to this clone: Sequence at one end of the junction differs from germline and may be a read error. V gene TRBV6-6 combines with J gene TRBJ1-1; unclear D gene. Germline V gene lookup returns CDR1 MNHNY and CDR2 SVGAGI (reference sequence). The CDR3 is 12 residues long. The CDR3 DNA is TGTGCCAGCAGTTACGGGAACCCTGAAGCTTTCTTT. Its protein product is CASSYGNPEAFF.

This clone was counted a few times. This rearrangement joins TRBV6-1 to TRBJ2-1; 11 bases fit TRBD2. Trimming took 6 bases from V and 4 from J; bases not matched to a gene: 5. The germline V gene encodes CDR1 MNHNS and CDR2 SASEGT. The CDR3 is 15 residues long. The CDR3 is CASSRLAGGYNEQFF. CDR3 sequence (DNA): TGTGCCAGCAGCCGCCTAGCGGGGGGTTACAATGAGCAGTTCTTC.

This chain uses TRBV30 with TRBJ1-4; no clear D gene. This CDR3 comprises 13 residues. Trimming pared 3 bases from V and 4 bases from J, leaving 9 bases between. Germline-derived CDR1 and CDR2 are GTSNPN and SVGIG (reference sequence). This chain's CDR3 is CAWRSSFNEKLFF. DNA of the CDR3: TGTGCCTGGAGAAGCAGTTTTAATGAAAAACTGTTTTTT. Full variable domain (missing parts from reference TRBV30 and TRBJ1-4): SQTIHQWPATLVQPVGSPLSLECTVEGTSNPNLYWYRQAAGRGLQLLFYSVGIGQISSEVPQNLSASRPQDRQFILSSKKLLLSDSGFYLCAWRSSFNEKLFFGSGTQLSVL.

This clone was seen a handful of times. V usage is TRBV10-1 and J usage is TRBJ1-5; D is unresolved. Trimming cost V 2 bases and J 9 bases, with 11 bases left between them. The CDR3 extends over 13 amino acids. The germline CDR1 and CDR2 sequences are WNHNN and SYGVQD (reference sequence). This chain's CDR3 is CASSENSDSPQHF. The CDR3 DNA sequence: TGCGCCAGCAGTGAGAATTCTGACTCGCCCCAGCATTTT.